Included here is one T cell receptor (beta chain) sequence, with context. This sample was taken from a study of blood T cell repertoires in COVID-19. Background on the study: COVID-19 samples from acute and convalescent phases originated in the United States, Italy and Spain. PBMCs, B-cell-depleted T cells, or T cells provided the cDNA or gDNA that made up the material.

The CDR3 has 13 amino acids. V was clipped by 5 bases and J by 4 bases, with 13 bases between them. The germline gives CDR1 SQVTM, CDR2 ANQGSEA. Per the study methods: Quantification of nucleated cells was approximated via reference gene primer amplification. Generated by immunoSEQ multiplex PCR, the TCRdb table keeps only in-frame clones and is missing some. V and J calls and clone size come straight from that table; D and trimming were deduced from the DNA. Seen here are over 200,000 clones, around 82% observed once, and the top ten hold about 5.7%. This receptor was identified in a man older than 75 with acute or convalescent COVID-19. The chain has TRBV29-1 and TRBJ2-3; D not certain. Source material: peripheral blood. CDR3 DNA: TGCAGCGTTCTGAACAGTTATGCAGATACGCAGTATTTT. It is translated as CSVLNSYADTQYF.